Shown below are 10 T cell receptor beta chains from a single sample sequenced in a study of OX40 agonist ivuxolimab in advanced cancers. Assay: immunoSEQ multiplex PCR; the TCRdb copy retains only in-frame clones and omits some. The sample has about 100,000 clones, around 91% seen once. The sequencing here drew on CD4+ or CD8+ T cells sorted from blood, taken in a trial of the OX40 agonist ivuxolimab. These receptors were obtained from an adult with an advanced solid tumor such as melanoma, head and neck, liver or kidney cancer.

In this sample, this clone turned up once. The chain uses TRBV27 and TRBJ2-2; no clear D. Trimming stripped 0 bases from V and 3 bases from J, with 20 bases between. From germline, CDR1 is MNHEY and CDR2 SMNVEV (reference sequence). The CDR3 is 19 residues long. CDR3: CASSLSIRRHSKHTGELFF. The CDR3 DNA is TGTGCCAGCAGTTTATCGATTAGGAGACACTCCAAACACACCGGGGAGCTGTTTTTT.

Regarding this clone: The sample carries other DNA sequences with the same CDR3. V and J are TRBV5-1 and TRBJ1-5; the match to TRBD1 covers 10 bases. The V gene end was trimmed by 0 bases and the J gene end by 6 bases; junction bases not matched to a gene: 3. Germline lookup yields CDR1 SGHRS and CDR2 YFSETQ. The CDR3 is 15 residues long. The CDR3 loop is CASSLEGQGSQPQHF. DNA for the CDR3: TGCGCCAGCAGCTTGGAGGGACAGGGGAGTCAGCCCCAGCATTTT.

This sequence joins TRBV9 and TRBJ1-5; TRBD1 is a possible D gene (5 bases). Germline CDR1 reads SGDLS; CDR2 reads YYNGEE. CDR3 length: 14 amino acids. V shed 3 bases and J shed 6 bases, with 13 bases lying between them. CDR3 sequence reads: CASSAGRAVQPQHF. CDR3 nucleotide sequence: TGTGCCAGCAGCGCAGGGAGGGCTGTTCAGCCCCAGCATTTT.

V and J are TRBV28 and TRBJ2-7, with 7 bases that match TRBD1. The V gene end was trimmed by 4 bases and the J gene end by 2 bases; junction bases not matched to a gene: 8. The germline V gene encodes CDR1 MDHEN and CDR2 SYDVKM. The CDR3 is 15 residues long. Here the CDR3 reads CASSSWTGSAYEQYF. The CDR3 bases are TGTGCCAGCAGTTCATGGACAGGCTCGGCCTACGAGCAGTACTTC.

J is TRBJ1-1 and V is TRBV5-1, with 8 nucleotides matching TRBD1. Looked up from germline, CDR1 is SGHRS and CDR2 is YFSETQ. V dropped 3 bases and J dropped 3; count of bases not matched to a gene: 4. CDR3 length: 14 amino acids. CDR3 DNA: TGCGCCAGCAGCTGGACAGGGTTGGACACTGAAGCTTTCTTT. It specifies CASSWTGLDTEAFF.

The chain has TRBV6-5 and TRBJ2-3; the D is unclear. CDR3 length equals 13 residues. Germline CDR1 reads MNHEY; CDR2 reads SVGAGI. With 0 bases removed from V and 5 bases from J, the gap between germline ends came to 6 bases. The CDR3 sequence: CASSYSMGDTQYF. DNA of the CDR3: TGTGCCAGCAGTTACTCCATGGGAGATACGCAGTATTTT.

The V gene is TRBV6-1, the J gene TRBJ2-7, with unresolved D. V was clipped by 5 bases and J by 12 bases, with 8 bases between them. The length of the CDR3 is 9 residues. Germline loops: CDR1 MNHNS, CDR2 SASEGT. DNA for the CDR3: TGTGCCAGCAGTCTCCCCTTGTACTTC. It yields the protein CASSLPLYF.

The DNA for the CDR3 is TGTGCTAGTGGTTTGGTACTCGGCAGGGACACCGGGGAGCTGTTTTTT. The encoded protein is CASGLVLGRDTGELFF. This rearrangement joins TRBV12-5 to TRBJ2-2; tentatively, D is TRBD1 (5 bases). The CDR3 sequence is 16 residues long. V was shortened by 0 bases and J by 3 bases, with 11 bases between the two germline ends. The germline V gene encodes CDR1 LGHNT and CDR2 FRNRAP.

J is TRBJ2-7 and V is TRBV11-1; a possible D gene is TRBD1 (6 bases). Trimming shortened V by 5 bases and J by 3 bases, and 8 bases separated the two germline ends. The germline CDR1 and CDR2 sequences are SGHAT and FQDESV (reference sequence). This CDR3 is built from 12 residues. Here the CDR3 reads CASSGTIYEQYF. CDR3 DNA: TGTGCCAGCAGCGGGACAATCTACGAGCAGTACTTC.

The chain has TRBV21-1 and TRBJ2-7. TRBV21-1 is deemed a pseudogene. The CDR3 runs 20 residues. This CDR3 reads CASSLPRPVWHRWGSYEQYF. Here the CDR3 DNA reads TGTGCCAGCAGTCTCCCCCGGCCGGTGTGGCATCGGTGGGGCTCCTACGAGCAGTACTTC.